A single T cell receptor beta chain is shown here with its context. What it binds is unknown. This sample was taken from a study of OX40 agonist ivuxolimab in advanced cancers. Study-wide background: Intravenous ivuxolimab was administered to patients every 2 weeks at 0.01 to 10 mg/kg.

General study results and limits: Near-lowest levels of clonal expansion characterized partial responders at 0.1-3.0 mg/kg.

Germline CDR1 is MNHEY and CDR2 is SVGAGI. The CDR3 is 15 amino acids. V was pared by 6 bases and J by 2 bases, with 4 bases of the junction left unmatched. TCRdb's table, derived via immunoSEQ multiplex PCR, lists solely in-frame clones and lacks some. Seen here are 20,000 or so clones, more than 65% observed once, and the top ten hold 16%. This receptor was identified in an adult with an advanced solid tumor such as melanoma, head and neck, liver or kidney cancer. The chain uses TRBV6-5 and TRBJ2-3, with TRBD1 identical over 11 bases. This specimen was CD4+ or CD8+ T cells sorted from blood, taken in a trial of the OX40 agonist ivuxolimab. As DNA, the CDR3 is TGTGCCAGCAGCAGGACAGGGGGCGTCACAGATACGCAGTATTTT. This sequence encodes CASSRTGGVTDTQYF.